This record looks at one TCR beta chain sequence and its context. Antigen unknown. For TCRbeta, the library was prepared with unique molecular identifiers. TCRdb redid the calling of the PCR reads with MiXCR, one entry per CDR3 protein. This sample yields about 130,000 distinct CDR3 sequences, of which 8% to 10% are seen a single time; less than 25% belongs to the top ten. The CDR3 length is 16 residues. Germline CDR1 SQVTM, CDR2 ANQGSEA. Trimming cost V 5 bases and J 6 bases; bases outside gene matches: 15. The sample originates from a study of T-cell reconstitution after alpha-beta-depleted transplantation in children. Study-level findings and limits: A year had passed since transplant, and T-cell counts and diversity by then came mostly from newly produced T cells. In some patients, recipient T cells and intrathymic progenitors surviving conditioning explained high day-60 diversity. It was reported that alpha-beta T cells came from several hundred expanded graft clones (about two months after transplant).

Sequences were derived from PBMCs, mostly from graft donor cells, sampled 180 days after TCRalphabeta/CD19-depleted stem cell transplant. The receptor was derived from a girl in the first two years of life who had a stem cell transplant for combined immunodeficiency, so the T cells may come from the graft donor. The chain employs TRBV29-1 and TRBJ2-2; 7 positions agree with TRBD1. For the CDR3, the DNA is TGCAGCGTTTCCCCTCGTGGTTCCCAGGGGGCCGGGGAGCTGTTTTTT. Translated, it gives CSVSPRGSQGAGELFF.